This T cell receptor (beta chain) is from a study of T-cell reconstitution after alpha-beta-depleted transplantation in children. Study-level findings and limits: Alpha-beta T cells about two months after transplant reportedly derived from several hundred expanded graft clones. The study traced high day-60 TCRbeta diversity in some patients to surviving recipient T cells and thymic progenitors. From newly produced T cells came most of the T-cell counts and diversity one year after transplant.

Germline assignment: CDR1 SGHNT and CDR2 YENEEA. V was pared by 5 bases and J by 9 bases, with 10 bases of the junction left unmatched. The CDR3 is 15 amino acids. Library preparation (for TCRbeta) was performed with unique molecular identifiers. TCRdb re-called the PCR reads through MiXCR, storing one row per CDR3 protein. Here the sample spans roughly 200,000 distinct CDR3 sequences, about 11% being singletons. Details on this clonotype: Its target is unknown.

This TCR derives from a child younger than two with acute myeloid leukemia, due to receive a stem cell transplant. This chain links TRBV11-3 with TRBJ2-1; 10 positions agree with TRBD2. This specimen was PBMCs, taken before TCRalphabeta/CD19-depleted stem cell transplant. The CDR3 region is CASSPWLAGVSEQFF. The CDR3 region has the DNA TGTGCCAGCAGCCCGTGGCTAGCGGGAGTGTCTGAGCAGTTCTTC.